Following are 28 T cell receptor beta chains from one sample sequenced in a study of cytomegalovirus exposure and HLA in healthy donors. The primer mix had 60 Vbeta and 13 Jbeta primers. Libraries were prepared by immunoSEQ multiplex PCR; TCRdb keeps only in-frame clonotypes and omits some of them. The sample holds approximately 190,000 clones. The sample was PBMCs. Source of these receptors: a boy between 10 and 17 years old in good health and CMV-seronegative.

The chain joins TRBV7-2 to TRBJ2-2; D remains ambiguous. The CDR3 has 14 amino acids. V was pared by 1 base and J by 6 bases, with 9 bases between. Germline V gene data show CDR1 as SGHTA and CDR2 as FQGNSA. The CDR3 region is CASSLDSLAGELFF. The CDR3 region has the DNA TGTGCCAGCAGCTTAGATAGTCTAGCCGGGGAGCTGTTTTTT.

The chain uses TRBV15 and TRBJ1-6, with 9 bases lining up with TRBD1. This CDR3 region has 22 residues. V lost 0 bases and J lost 0; bases outside the gene matches: 15. Germline V lookup: CDR1 LNHNV, CDR2 YYDKDF (reference sequence). CDR3 nucleotide sequence: TGTGCCACCAGCAGAGATTCTCGGGAAGGGACAGGGCGTAGCTCCTATAATTCACCCCTCCACTTT. This gives the protein CATSRDSREGTGRSSYNSPLHF.

This chain uses TRBV5-1 with TRBJ2-7; TRBD1 agrees at 7 bases. The germline CDR1 and CDR2 sequences are SGHRS and YFSETQ. There are 13 residues in the CDR3. With V trimmed by 2 bases and J by 6 bases, 5 bases remained unmatched. CDR3 sequence: CASSFLGTVEQYF. The CDR3, as DNA: TGCGCCAGCAGCTTTCTCGGGACAGTCGAGCAGTACTTC.

The V call is TRBV7-9, the J call TRBJ1-2; D remains unclear. From germline, CDR1 is SEHNR and CDR2 FQNEAQ (reference sequence). Trimming pared 3 bases from V and 5 bases from J, leaving 13 bases between. This CDR3 has 14 residues. CDR3: CASSFFGEEYGYTF. As DNA, the CDR3 is TGTGCCAGCAGCTTCTTCGGTGAAGAGTATGGCTACACCTTC.

The chain combines TRBV7-3 with TRBJ2-1; TRBD2 agrees at 9 bases. From germline, CDR1 is SGHTA and CDR2 FQGTGA. The CDR3 is 13 residues long. Germline trimming cut 2 bases from V and 8 bases from J; bases unmatched to any gene: 1. CDR3 residues: CASSLLAGYEQFF. The DNA for the CDR3 is TGTGCCAGCAGCTTACTAGCGGGGTATGAGCAGTTCTTC.

The genes are TRBV9 and TRBJ1-3, with 7 bases matching TRBD1. This CDR3 region has 18 residues. V lost 4 bases, J lost 0 bases, and 13 bases stayed unmatched. Germline V gene lookup returns CDR1 SGDLS and CDR2 YYNGEE. The CDR3 loop is CASSSKSQGTDSGNTIYF. The CDR3 bases are TGTGCCAGCAGCTCCAAATCTCAGGGGACAGACTCTGGAAACACCATATATTTT.

The V gene is TRBV28, the J gene TRBJ1-5, with D tentatively TRBD1 (5 bases). The CDR3 runs to 15 residues. Trimming took off 2 bases at V and 7 bases at J, with 15 bases between the two ends. CDR1 and CDR2 from the germline V gene are MDHEN and SYDVKM. CDR3 residues: CASSLPIVGGQPQHF. CDR3 DNA sequence: TGTGCCAGCAGTTTACCTATTGTGGGGGGGCAGCCCCAGCATTTT.

The genes are TRBV6-1 and TRBJ2-2; tentatively, D is TRBD1 (5 bases). CDR1 is MNHNS and CDR2 is SASEGT in the germline V gene. V was shortened by 2 bases and J by 3 bases, with 13 bases between the two germline ends. CDR3 length: 16 amino acids. The CDR3 sequence is CASSEWQGTHTGELFF. Written as DNA, the CDR3 is TGTGCCAGCAGTGAATGGCAGGGAACGCACACCGGGGAGCTGTTTTTT.

This chain links TRBV4-2 with TRBJ2-7, with 9 bases that match TRBD1. This CDR3 has 15 residues. V lost 4 bases, J lost 4 bases, and 8 bases stayed unmatched. Germline V gene data show CDR1 as LGHNA and CDR2 as YNFKEQ. The CDR3 coding sequence is TGTGCCAGCAGCCCAACCGGGGACAGGGTGTACGAGCAGTACTTC. Translation: CASSPTGDRVYEQYF.

The chain is built from TRBV27 and TRBJ2-1, with D possibly TRBD1 on 7 matching bases. Germline CDR1 is MNHEY and CDR2 is SMNVEV (reference sequence). This CDR3 is 16 amino acids long. Trimming shortened V by 5 bases and J by 7 bases, and 21 bases separated the two germline ends. CDR3 in DNA: TGTGCCAGCAGTCCGACGGCGGGACAGATGAGGAATGAGCAGTTCTTC. As protein: CASSPTAGQMRNEQFF.

This chain uses TRBV4-2 with TRBJ1-1, with a tentative D call TRBD1 (5 bases). The length of the CDR3 is 14 residues. From germline, CDR1 is LGHNA and CDR2 YNFKEQ. V dropped 4 bases and J dropped 3 bases, with 12 bases sitting between them. This CDR3 is CASSPGRGDTEAFF. The CDR3 nucleotides are TGTGCCAGCAGCCCAGGGCGGGGTGACACTGAAGCTTTCTTT.

The chain couples TRBV7-6 to TRBJ2-1; 10 bases fit TRBD2. The V gene end was trimmed by 1 base and the J gene end by 6 bases; junction bases not matched to a gene: 9. The CDR3 is made up of 17 amino acids. Germline V gives CDR1 SGHVS, CDR2 FNYEAQ. The CDR3 DNA reads as TGTGCCAGCAGCTTAGTTTTCAAGCGGGGGGGCCTCAATGAGCAGTTCTTC. It specifies CASSLVFKRGGLNEQFF.

The chain couples TRBV7-8 to TRBJ2-7; D gene unclear. The V gene lost 1 base and the J gene lost 0 bases, with 13 bases spanning the gap. This CDR3 is 16 amino acids long. Germline CDR1 SGHVS, CDR2 FQNEAQ. This CDR3 is CASSLVFPMSSYEQYF. CDR3 sequence (DNA): TGTGCCAGCAGCTTAGTTTTTCCGATGAGCTCCTACGAGCAGTACTTC.

The gene calls are TRBV13 and TRBJ1-2, with D maybe TRBD1 (6 bases). V lost 8 bases, J lost 8 bases, and 18 bases lay in between. The CDR3 length is 13 residues. CDR1 PRHDT and CDR2 FYEKMQ come from the germline V gene (reference sequence). CDR3 DNA sequence: TGTGCCAGCGCCAATCGGGGGGGCCGGGGCTACACCTTC. It yields the protein CASANRGGRGYTF.

The chain joins TRBV7-8 to TRBJ2-7; D is unclear. This CDR3 has 13 residues. CDR1 and CDR2 from the germline V gene are SGHVS and FQNEAQ. The ends were cut back, 1 base at V and 7 bases at J, with 11 bases in the middle. The chain's CDR3 is CASSLESVLEQYF. The CDR3 coding sequence is TGTGCCAGCAGCTTAGAGTCGGTTCTTGAGCAGTACTTC.

CDR3 amino acids: CATQLDTGYTF. For the CDR3, the DNA is TGTGCCACCCAGCTTGACACTGGCTACACCTTC. This rearrangement joins TRBV5-5 to TRBJ1-2; no firm D call. Germline CDR1 SGHKS, CDR2 YYEKEE (reference sequence). The CDR3 length is 11 residues. The germline V and J ends were trimmed by 9 bases and 7 bases, with 13 bases remaining between them.

The chain uses TRBV6-6 and TRBJ2-3; the D gene is possibly TRBD2 (6 bases). CDR3 size: 14 residues. Deletions cut 7 bases from V and 2 bases from J, with 13 bases between. Per the germline V gene, CDR1 is MNHNY and CDR2 is SVGAGI (reference sequence). CDR3 in DNA: TGTGCCAGCAACCGGAGGGGAGACACAGATACGCAGTATTTT. Its protein is CASNRRGDTDTQYF.

This chain connects TRBV9 to TRBJ2-3; 16 bases line up with TRBD2. Germline values: CDR1 SGDLS, CDR2 YYNGEE. V lost 4 bases and J lost 9; bases outside the gene matches: 11. The CDR3 consists of 17 residues. The CDR3 loop reads CASSRLGTSGGAGTQYF. The CDR3 region has the DNA TGTGCCAGCAGCCGTCTCGGGACTAGCGGGGGGGCTGGAACGCAGTATTTT. The whole variable domain, remainder taken from reference TRBV9 and TRBJ2-3, is DSGVTQTPKHLITATGQRVTLRCSPRSGDLSVYWYQQSLDQGLQFLIQYYNGEERAKGNILERFSAQQFPDLHSELNLSSLELGDSALYFCASSRLGTSGGAGTQYFGPGTRLTVL.

The chain carries TRBV5-4 and TRBJ2-2, with D tentatively TRBD2 (7 bases). CDR1 is SGHNT, CDR2 YYREEE, per germline (reference sequence). Trimming shortened V by 0 bases and J by 8 bases, and 17 bases separated the two germline ends. This CDR3 is built from 16 residues. Written as DNA, the CDR3 is TGTGCCAGCAGCTTGGCCAAGGCTAGCGGACAGGGGGAGCTGTTTTTT. Translated, it gives CASSLAKASGQGELFF.

The rearrangement uses TRBV23-1 and TRBJ2-2; D gene uncertain. TRBV23-1 is filed as an ORF, its function uncertain. The V gene lost 4 bases and the J gene lost 0 bases, with 9 bases spanning the gap. The CDR3 runs 15 residues. DNA for the CDR3: TGCGCCAGCAGTCCTAAACAGTCGAACACCGGGGAGCTGTTTTTT. Its protein is CASSPKQSNTGELFF.

The CDR3 nucleotides are TGTGCCAGCAGTTTATCTCCAAATCAGCCCCAGCATTTT. Protein sequence: CASSLSPNQPQHF. V is TRBV27 and J is TRBJ1-5; D gene unclear. The V end lost 0 bases, the J end lost 4 bases, and 4 bases lay between the germline ends. CDR3 length equals 13 residues. Germline-derived CDR1 and CDR2 are MNHEY and SMNVEV (reference sequence).

This chain connects TRBV2 to TRBJ2-1; D is ambiguous. The CDR3 extends over 12 amino acids. V lost 1 base and J 9 bases, leaving 7 bases between the germline ends. CDR1 and CDR2 from the germline V gene are SNHLY and FYNNEI. In DNA form, the CDR3 reads TGTGCCAGCAGTGAAGTCGGGTCTGAGCAGTTCTTC. Residues: CASSEVGSEQFF. The complete variable domain, with remaining parts taken from reference TRBV2 and TRBJ2-1, reads EPEVTQTPSHQVTQMGQEVILRCVPISNHLYFYWYRQILGQKVEFLVSFYNNEISEKSEIFDDQFSVERPDGSNFTLKIRSTKLEDSAMYFCASSEVGSEQFFGPGTRLTVL.

CDR3 coding DNA: TGCGCCAGCAGCCAACTCGAGACAGCTCCTAACTATGGCTACACCTTC. It translates to CASSQLETAPNYGYTF. J is TRBJ1-2 and V is TRBV4-1; D might be TRBD1 (5 bases). The V end lost 2 bases, the J end lost 0 bases, and 13 bases lay between the germline ends. Germline V lookup: CDR1 MGHRA, CDR2 YSYEKL. The CDR3 loop spans 16 amino acids.

The chain recombines TRBV27 with TRBJ2-2; 7 bases align to TRBD2. CDR1 and CDR2 (germline): MNHEY, SMNVEV (reference sequence). The CDR3 is made up of 15 amino acids. V was clipped by 2 bases and J by 4 bases; unmatched bases: 4. CDR3 coding DNA: TGTGCCAGCAGTTTAGCCGGCGGGGGCACCGGGGAGCTGTTTTTT. It specifies CASSLAGGGTGELFF.

The chain recombines TRBV5-3 with TRBJ1-2; TRBD1 might be the D (6 bases). TRBV5-3 is reported as an ORF; its role is uncertain. The V end lost 4 bases, the J end lost 8 bases, and 12 bases lay between the germline ends. The CDR3 is made up of 12 amino acids. CDR3 residues: CARSPGRGGYTF. CDR3 nucleotide sequence: TGTGCCAGAAGCCCTGGCAGGGGCGGCTACACCTTC.

The V gene is TRBV6-5, the J gene TRBJ1-2, with a possible D match to TRBD1 (5 bases). Germline lookup yields CDR1 MNHEY and CDR2 SVGAGI. The CDR3 runs to 15 residues. Trimming took off 4 bases at V and 4 bases at J, with 16 bases between the two ends. DNA for the CDR3: TGTGCCAGCAGTTCCCCCGGGGGGGAGAGCTATGGCTACACCTTC. Translated: CASSSPGGESYGYTF.

The chain joins TRBV27 to TRBJ2-1, with a weak D call TRBD1 (5 bases). Germline V lookup: CDR1 MNHEY, CDR2 SMNVEV (reference sequence). V lost 10 bases, J lost 6 bases, and 25 bases lay in between. CDR3 length: 16 amino acids. The CDR3 here is CATERIGLKGVNEQFF. In DNA, the CDR3 is TGTGCCACCGAGCGAATCGGCCTCAAAGGGGTCAATGAGCAGTTCTTC.

The gene calls are TRBV18 and TRBJ1-2; D is unclear. Trimming shortened V by 0 bases and J by 7 bases, and 18 bases separated the two germline ends. CDR1 is KGHSH and CDR2 is LQKENI in the germline V gene. CDR3 length: 16 residues. The CDR3 DNA reads TGTGCCAGCTCACCACCACTGATTACGGTCGTTAGTGGCTACACCTTC. This sequence encodes CASSPPLITVVSGYTF.